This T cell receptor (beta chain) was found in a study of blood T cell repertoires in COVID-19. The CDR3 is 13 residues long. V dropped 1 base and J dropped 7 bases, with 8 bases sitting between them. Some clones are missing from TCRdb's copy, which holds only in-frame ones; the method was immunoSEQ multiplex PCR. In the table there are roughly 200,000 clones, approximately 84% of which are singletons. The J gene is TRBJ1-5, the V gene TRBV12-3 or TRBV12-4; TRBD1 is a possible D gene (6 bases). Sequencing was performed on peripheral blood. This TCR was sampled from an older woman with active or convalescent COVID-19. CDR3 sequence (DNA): TGTGCCAGCAGTTTAGACAGGGTGCAGCCCCAGCATTTT. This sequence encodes CASSLDRVQPQHF.